This T cell receptor beta chain is from a study of shared clonotypes between healthy human individuals. Profiled with immunoSEQ multiplex PCR; TCRdb holds only in-frame clones, not every one. Counted here are around 440,000 clones, 75% to 80% occurring once; the ten biggest clones make up 12%. The CDR3 is made up of 18 amino acids. Germline values: CDR1 MDHEN, CDR2 SYDVKM. The specimen was PBMCs. The V gene is TRBV28, the J gene TRBJ2-5; 13 bases are a match to TRBD2. The assigned J gene may be wrong: the sequence end matches TRBJ2-7 better. The receptor was isolated from a woman between 40 and 50 years old in good health. Some clones in this sample may be carry-over from other donors' samples. CDR3 sequence reads: CASSFRGQGTSGTYEQYF. The CDR3 region has the DNA TGTGCCAGCAGTTTCCGGGGACAGGGGACTAGCGGGACCTACGAGCAGTACTTC.